These T cell receptor beta chains were read from a single sample in a study of T-cell memory formation after mild COVID-19. MiXCR, run by TCRdb on the 5' RACE reads, gives a single entry per CDR3 protein. The top ten clones hold approximately 8.1% of a sample with around 450,000 distinct CDR3 sequences, 20% of them seen once. Input material: PBMCs or a T cell subset sorted from them (not recorded which). The receptors were sampled from an adult woman who had mild COVID-19 (a few samples of this study predate the infection). Cell type and time point are not known. The CDR3 runs from the conserved cysteine through the conserved F or W. A D gene is named only where the DNA matches it firmly. Clone size is given for some rows only: seen once, a few or many times, or a class if the clone is expanded.

D gene	V gene	J gene	clone size	CDR3 protein	CDR3 DNA
NA	TRBV7-3	TRBJ1-1	NA	CASSPQSNTEAFF	TGTGCCAGCAGCCCCCAGTCGAACACTGAAGCTTTCTTT
NA	TRBV20-1	TRBJ2-6	NA	CSASSPGANVLTF	TGCAGTGCTAGTTCGCCCGGCGCCAACGTCCTGACTTTC
NA	TRBV20-1	TRBJ2-7	few	CSARDSSGVAYEQYF	TGCAGTGCTAGAGATAGTTCGGGAGTTGCCTACGAGCAGTACTTC
TRBD2	TRBV29-1	TRBJ2-7	few	CSVAPLGLAVPYEQYF	TGCAGCGTTGCCCCCCTAGGGCTAGCGGTGCCCTACGAGCAGTACTTC
NA	TRBV5-1	TRBJ1-2	NA	CASSLSLTGIGGYTF	TGCGCCAGCAGCTTGTCCCTTACAGGGATAGGTGGCTACACCTTC
NA	TRBV29-1	TRBJ1-1	few	CSVHPLSKNTEAFF	TGCAGCGTCCACCCCCTAAGTAAGAACACTGAAGCTTTCTTT
NA	TRBV5-1	TRBJ2-7	many	CASSLKGYEQYF	TGTGCCAGCAGCCTCAAGGGGTACGAGCAGTACTTC
NA	TRBV7-3	TRBJ2-5	few	CASSRVGGSQETQYF	TGTGCCAGCAGCCGAGTGGGGGGCAGCCAAGAGACCCAGTACTTC
NA	TRBV4-3	TRBJ1-4	few	CASSQDLRFTNEKLFF	TGCGCCAGCAGCCAAGATTTGCGGTTCACTAATGAAAAACTGTTTTTT
TRBD2	TRBV6-5	TRBJ2-1	NA	CASSYSLAGVIYEQFF	TGTGCCAGCAGTTACTCGCTAGCGGGGGTGATCTATGAGCAGTTCTTC
TRBD1	TRBV27	TRBJ1-1	few	CASSLFSSGTVNTEAFF	TGTGCCAGCAGTTTATTTTCGAGCGGGACAGTAAACACTGAAGCTTTCTTT
TRBD2	TRBV27	TRBJ2-7	few	CASRGRTSGAYEQYF	TGTGCCAGCAGGGGCAGGACTAGCGGGGCCTACGAGCAGTACTTC
TRBD2	TRBV24-1	TRBJ2-1	few	CATSDPSFTSGRENEQFF	TGTGCCACCAGTGACCCTTCATTTACTAGCGGGAGGGAGAATGAGCAGTTCTTC
NA	TRBV29-1	TRBJ2-5	NA	CSVVTHRETQYF	TGCAGCGTTGTTACACATAGAGAGACCCAGTACTTC
NA	TRBV18	TRBJ1-1	NA	CASSPRQDNTEAFF	TGTGCCAGCTCACCACGACAGGATAACACTGAAGCTTTCTTT
NA	TRBV7-9	TRBJ1-2	few	CASSLQGVFGYTF	TGTGCCAGCAGCTTACAGGGAGTTTTTGGCTACACCTTC
NA	TRBV12-3/TRBV12-4	TRBJ2-7	few	CASSWNSRAAPYEQYF	TGTGCCAGCAGTTGGAATTCGAGGGCGGCGCCCTACGAGCAGTACTTC
TRBD1	TRBV2	TRBJ2-7	many	CASSRTGTAEQYF	TGTGCCAGCAGCCGGACAGGGACGGCCGAGCAGTACTTC
NA	TRBV12-3/TRBV12-4	TRBJ2-5	few	CASSAGRVETQYF	TGTGCCAGCAGCGCGGGTAGGGTGGAGACCCAGTACTTC
NA	TRBV7-2	TRBJ1-1	NA	CASSLTPGGGTEAFF	TGTGCCAGCAGCTTGACCCCGGGAGGCGGCACTGAAGCTTTCTTT
NA	TRBV13	TRBJ2-3	NA	CASSSRSSGDTQYF	TGTGCCAGCAGCTCCCGGTCTTCCGGAGATACGCAGTATTTT
TRBD2	TRBV7-2	TRBJ2-7	few	CASSRGGGTYEQYF	TGTGCCAGCAGCCGCGGGGGGGGTACCTACGAGCAGTACTTC
NA	TRBV7-2	TRBJ1-4	few	CASLNRPGSNEKLFF	TGTGCCAGCCTAAACCGCCCAGGAAGTAATGAAAAACTGTTTTTT
NA	TRBV30	TRBJ2-1	NA	CAWSSDRNEQFF	TGTGCCTGGAGCTCCGATCGCAATGAGCAGTTCTTC
NA	TRBV5-5	TRBJ2-3	NA	CASSLPSVGDTQYF	TGTGCCAGCAGCTTACCTAGCGTGGGAGATACGCAGTATTTT
NA	TRBV15	TRBJ2-3	NA	CATSRQGLDTQYF	TGTGCCACCAGCAGGCAGGGTCTAGATACGCAGTATTTT
TRBD1	TRBV7-9	TRBJ1-6	few	CASSPRTGEGSPLHF	TGTGCCAGCAGCCCACGGACAGGGGAGGGTTCACCCCTCCACTTT
NA	TRBV12-3/TRBV12-4	TRBJ2-7	few	CASSLMGGPKPDTYEQYF	TGTGCCAGCAGTTTAATGGGGGGCCCTAAACCTGATACCTACGAGCAGTACTTC
NA	TRBV3-1	TRBJ1-1	NA	CASSQDRRMNTEAFF	TGTGCCAGCAGCCAAGATAGGCGAATGAACACTGAAGCTTTCTTT
NA	TRBV29-1	TRBJ2-1	few	CSVATRASYNEQFF	TGCAGCGTCGCTACTAGGGCCTCCTACAATGAGCAGTTCTTC
NA	TRBV7-9	TRBJ2-3	NA	CASSLRLTDTQYF	TGTGCCAGCAGCTTACGTCTGACAGATACGCAGTATTTT
NA	TRBV19	TRBJ2-1	few	CASSPLRGPGNEQFF	TGTGCCAGTAGTCCCCTGCGAGGGCCAGGAAATGAGCAGTTCTTC
NA	TRBV12-3/TRBV12-4	TRBJ1-5	few	CASTRKFGNQPQHF	TGTGCCAGCACAAGGAAATTCGGCAATCAGCCCCAGCATTTT
NA	TRBV5-1	TRBJ1-1	NA	CASSLEVMNTEAFF	TGCGCCAGCAGCCTGGAGGTCATGAACACTGAAGCTTTCTTT
NA	TRBV9	TRBJ2-1	NA	CASSVIAGIYNEQFF	TGTGCCAGCAGCGTAATAGCAGGTATCTACAATGAGCAGTTCTTC
TRBD1	TRBV7-2	TRBJ2-1	few	CASSSTGAGADYNEQFF	TGTGCCAGCAGCTCGACAGGGGCTGGGGCCGATTACAATGAGCAGTTCTTC
NA	TRBV24-1	TRBJ2-3	NA	CATSDPQGSSTDTQYF	TGTGCCACCAGTGACCCCCAGGGATCTAGCACAGATACGCAGTATTTT
TRBD1	TRBV18	TRBJ2-6	many	CASSLRTGALSGANVLTF	TGTGCCAGCTCACTTCGGACAGGAGCTCTCTCTGGGGCCAACGTCCTGACTTTC
NA	TRBV14	TRBJ1-5	NA	CASSLSPQGPRGQPQHF	TGTGCCAGCAGCCTTTCGCCTCAGGGGCCCCGGGGTCAGCCCCAGCATTTT
NA	TRBV6-1	TRBJ1-1	NA	CASRDGLNTEAFF	TGTGCCAGCAGGGACGGACTGAACACTGAAGCTTTCTTT
TRBD1	TRBV25-1	TRBJ1-3	many	CASSESNRDRGINTIYF	TGTGCCAGCAGTGAATCCAACCGGGACAGGGGAATCAACACCATATATTTT
NA	TRBV21-1	TRBJ2-1	NA	CASSKGTGYHEQFF	TGTGCCAGCAGCAAAGGGACAGGGTACCATGAGCAGTTCTTC
TRBD1	TRBV12-3/TRBV12-4	TRBJ2-7	NA	CASSLRGEGQDYEQYF	TGTGCCAGCAGTTTGCGGGGAGAGGGACAGGACTACGAGCAGTACTTC
TRBD2	TRBV6-2/TRBV6-3	TRBJ2-1	few	CASTGRLGYNEQFF	TGTGCCAGCACCGGGAGGTTGGGCTACAATGAGCAGTTCTTC
NA	TRBV2	TRBJ2-2	few	CASTTGYTGELFF	TGTGCCAGCACAACAGGTTACACCGGGGAGCTGTTTTTT
NA	TRBV7-9	TRBJ2-1	few	CASSLGASTYNEQFF	TGTGCCAGCAGCTTAGGCGCTAGCACCTACAATGAGCAGTTCTTC
NA	TRBV6-2/TRBV6-3	TRBJ2-4	once	CASSPGTKNIQYF	TGTGCCAGCAGTCCCGGGACCAAAAACATTCAGTACTTC
TRBD1	TRBV6-5	TRBJ1-4	few	CASSSSGRGLLF	TGTGCCAGCAGTTCAAGCGGCAGGGGGCTTCTATTT
NA	TRBV7-9	TRBJ2-7	few	CASSLADAGSSYEQYF	TGTGCCAGCAGCTTAGCCGACGCCGGCAGCTCCTACGAGCAGTACTTC
NA	TRBV5-1	TRBJ1-1	few	CASSTAARVGTEAFF	TGCGCCAGCAGCACAGCCGCAAGGGTTGGCACTGAAGCTTTCTTT
NA	TRBV24-1	TRBJ2-1	few	CATSDPRELGRNEQFF	TGTGCCACCAGTGACCCCAGGGAGTTGGGACGAAATGAGCAGTTCTTC
NA	TRBV4-1	TRBJ1-1	few	CASSQSEGSSEAFF	TGCGCCAGCAGCCAGTCCGAAGGGAGCTCTGAAGCTTTCTTT
NA	TRBV4-1	TRBJ1-2	few	CASSRYGTDVNYGYTF	TGCGCCAGCAGCCGGTACGGGACGGACGTTAACTATGGCTACACCTTC
NA	TRBV7-3	TRBJ2-6	NA	CASSKKEGLPLSGANVLTF	TGTGCCAGCAGCAAAAAGGAGGGACTGCCCCTCTCTGGGGCCAACGTCCTGACTTTC
NA	TRBV6-2/TRBV6-3	TRBJ1-5	NA	CASSYSTRRQPQHF	TGTGCCAGCAGTTACTCGACCAGACGACAGCCCCAGCATTTT
TRBD2	TRBV20-1	TRBJ2-1	NA	CSCIAEVGGSYNEQFF	TGCAGTTGCATTGCCGAGGTGGGAGGGTCCTACAATGAGCAGTTCTTC
TRBD2	TRBV15	TRBJ2-7	NA	CATSRAGLARTSYEQYF	TGTGCCACCAGCAGAGCGGGACTAGCGAGAACCTCCTACGAGCAGTACTTC
NA	TRBV20-1	TRBJ1-1	NA	CSARDREGRSLVTEAFF	TGCAGTGCTAGAGATCGAGAGGGCAGGAGTTTGGTCACTGAAGCTTTCTTT
NA	TRBV5-1	TRBJ1-1	NA	CASSLAHGRVEAFF	TGCGCCAGCAGCTTGGCCCATGGGAGGGTTGAAGCTTTCTTT
NA	TRBV9	TRBJ2-1	few	CASSVAGQPYNEQFF	TGTGCCAGCAGCGTCGCGGGACAGCCCTACAATGAGCAGTTCTTC